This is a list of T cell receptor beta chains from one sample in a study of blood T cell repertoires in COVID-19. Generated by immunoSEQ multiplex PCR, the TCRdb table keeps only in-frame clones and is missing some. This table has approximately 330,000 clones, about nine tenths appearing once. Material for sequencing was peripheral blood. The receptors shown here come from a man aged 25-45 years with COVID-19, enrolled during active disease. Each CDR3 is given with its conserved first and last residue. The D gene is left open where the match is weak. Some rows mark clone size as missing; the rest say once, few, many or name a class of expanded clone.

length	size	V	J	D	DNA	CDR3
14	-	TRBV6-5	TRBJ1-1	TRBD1	TGTGCCAGCATCGACAGGACAGGGGTTATAGGGGCTTTCTTT	CASIDRTGVIGAFF
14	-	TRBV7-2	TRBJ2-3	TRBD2	TGTGCCAGCAGGAAAATAGCGGGAGGTGATACGCAGTATTTT	CASRKIAGGDTQYF
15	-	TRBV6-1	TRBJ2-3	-	TGTGCCAGCAGTGAAGGGGGCTTTAGCACAGATACGCAGTATTTT	CASSEGGFSTDTQYF
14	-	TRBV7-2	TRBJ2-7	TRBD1	TGTGCCAGCAGCGCGGGACAGGGACCCTACGAGCAGTACTTC	CASSAGQGPYEQYF
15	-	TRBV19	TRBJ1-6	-	TGTGCCAGTAACCTGCGACAGGCGAATAATTCACCCCTCCACTTT	CASNLRQANNSPLHF
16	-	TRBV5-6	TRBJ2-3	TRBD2	TGTGCCAGCAGCCGGAGACTAGCGGGGTCATCAGATACGCAGTATTTT	CASSRRLAGSSDTQYF
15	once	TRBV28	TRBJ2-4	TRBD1	TGTGCCAGCAGACTACAGGGGCTAGCCAAAAACATTCAGTACTTC	CASRLQGLAKNIQYF
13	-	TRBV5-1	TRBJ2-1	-	TGCGCCAGCAGCTTGGGTCCCCTGGAGGAGCAGTTCTTC	CASSLGPLEEQFF
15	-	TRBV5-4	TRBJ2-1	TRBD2	TGTGCCAGCAGCTCACTCTTAGGGAGGGTAGATGAGCAGTTCTTC	CASSSLLGRVDEQFF
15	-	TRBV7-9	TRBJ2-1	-	TGTGCCAGCAGCCACCGAGCTAGCTCCTACAATGAGCAGTTCTTC	CASSHRASSYNEQFF
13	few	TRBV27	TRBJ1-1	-	TGTGCCAGCAGGTCTACTGGGGGCCATGAAGCTTTCTTT	CASRSTGGHEAFF
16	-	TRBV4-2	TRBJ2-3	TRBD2	TGTGCCAGCAGCGAACTAGCGGGAGCCTTTACGGATACGCAGTATTTT	CASSELAGAFTDTQYF
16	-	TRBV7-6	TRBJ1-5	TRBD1	TGTGCCAGCAGCCCAACGAGTGGACAGGCCTTTCAGCCCCAGCATTTT	CASSPTSGQAFQPQHF
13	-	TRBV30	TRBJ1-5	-	TGTGCCTGGAGTGACCAGGGTCATCAGCCCCAGCATTTT	CAWSDQGHQPQHF
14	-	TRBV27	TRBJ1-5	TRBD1	TGTGCCAGCAGTTTCCACAGGGGTAATCAGCCCCAGCATTTT	CASSFHRGNQPQHF
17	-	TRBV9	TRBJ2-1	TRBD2	TGTGCCAGCAGCCCCCGACTAGCGGGGGTTTCCTACAATGAGCAGTTCTTC	CASSPRLAGVSYNEQFF
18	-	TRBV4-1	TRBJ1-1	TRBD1	TGCGCCAGCAGCCAAGAAGGGAGACAGGGGGCCGGGAACACTGAAGCTTTCTTT	CASSQEGRQGAGNTEAFF
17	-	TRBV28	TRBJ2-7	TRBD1	TGTGCCAGCAGCCCACCACGGACAGGCCAGGCCAGGGACGAGCAGTACTTC	CASSPPRTGQARDEQYF
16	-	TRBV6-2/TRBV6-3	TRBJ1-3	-	TGTGCCAGCAGTTACTCGACTCGGTCCTCTGGAAACACCATATATTTT	CASSYSTRSSGNTIYF
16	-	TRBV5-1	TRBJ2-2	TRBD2	TGCGCCAGCAGCTTGTCCTCAGCGGGAGGTACCGGGGAGCTGTTTTTT	CASSLSSAGGTGELFF
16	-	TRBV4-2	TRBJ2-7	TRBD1	TGTGCCAGCAGCCAAGCTTCCGGGACAGGGTCTTACGAGCAGTACTTC	CASSQASGTGSYEQYF
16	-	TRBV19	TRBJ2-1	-	TGTGCCAGTAGTATCCAGCGGTCAGGGGTCTACAATGAGCAGTTCTTC	CASSIQRSGVYNEQFF
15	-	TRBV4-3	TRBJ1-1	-	TGCGCCAGCAGCCGCGAAGGAGGGGAGCGGATAGAAGCTTTCTTT	CASSREGGERIEAFF
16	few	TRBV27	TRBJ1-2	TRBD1	TGTGCCAGCAGTATCCGGGACAGGGGGCAGGACTATGGCTACACCTTC	CASSIRDRGQDYGYTF
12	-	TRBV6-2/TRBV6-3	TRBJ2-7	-	TGTGCCAGCAGTTACCTCGGTTTGGAGCAGTACTTC	CASSYLGLEQYF
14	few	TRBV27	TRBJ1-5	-	TGTGCCAGCAGTTTAGTAGTCGCCAATCAGCCCCAGCATTTT	CASSLVVANQPQHF
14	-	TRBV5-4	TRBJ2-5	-	TGTGCCAGCAGCTGGGCCGGGGGAGGAGAGACCCAGTACTTC	CASSWAGGGETQYF
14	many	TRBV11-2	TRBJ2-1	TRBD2	TGTGCCAGCAGCCCACTAGCGGATTACAATGAGCAGTTCTTC	CASSPLADYNEQFF
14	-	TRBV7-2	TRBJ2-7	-	TGTGCCAGCAGCTTGGGCGTGAGCTCCTACGAGCAGTACTTC	CASSLGVSSYEQYF
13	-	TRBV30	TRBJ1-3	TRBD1	TGTGCCTCAACGACAGGGTCTGGAAACACCATATATTTT	CASTTGSGNTIYF
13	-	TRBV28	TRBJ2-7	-	TGTGCCAGCAGTGTACCAGGGCCCTACGAGCAGTACTTC	CASSVPGPYEQYF
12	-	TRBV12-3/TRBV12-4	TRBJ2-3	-	TGTGCCAGCAGTTTGGCCACAGATACGCAGTATTTT	CASSLATDTQYF
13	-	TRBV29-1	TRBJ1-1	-	TGCAGCGTTGAAGGGTGGCAAAACACTGAAGCTTTCTTT	CSVEGWQNTEAFF
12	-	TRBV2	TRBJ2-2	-	TGTGCCAGCAGCCCAGGGGCCGGGGAGCTGTTTTTT	CASSPGAGELFF
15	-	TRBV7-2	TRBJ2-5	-	TGTGCCAGCAGCTTAGTAAAAGGGGTCCAAGAGACCCAGTACTTC	CASSLVKGVQETQYF
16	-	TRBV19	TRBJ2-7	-	TGTGCCAGTAGTATAAGCGCCGGGGAAGGGACCTACGAGCAGTACTTC	CASSISAGEGTYEQYF
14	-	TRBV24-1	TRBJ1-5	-	TGTGCCACCAGTGACCCCTCCAGCAATCAGCCCCAGCATTTT	CATSDPSSNQPQHF
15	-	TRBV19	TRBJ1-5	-	TGTGCCAGTAGTATAGGACAGACTAGCAATCAGCCCCAGCATTTT	CASSIGQTSNQPQHF
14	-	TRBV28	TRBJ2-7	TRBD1	TGTGCCAGCAGTTTAACTCCGAGGGGGCAGGAGCAGTACTTC	CASSLTPRGQEQYF
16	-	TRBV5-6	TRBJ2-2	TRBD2	TGTGCCAGCAGCTTTGGACTAGCGGGGGCCTGGGGGGAGCTGTTTTTT	CASSFGLAGAWGELFF
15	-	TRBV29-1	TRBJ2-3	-	TGCAGCGTTGAAGGATTTAGCGGCGGCACAGATACGCAGTATTTT	CSVEGFSGGTDTQYF
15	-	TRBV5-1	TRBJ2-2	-	TGCGCCAGCACCATACAGGGCTACGACACCGGGGAGCTGTTTTTT	CASTIQGYDTGELFF
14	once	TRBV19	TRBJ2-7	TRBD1	TGTGCCAGTAGTACGGGACAGGGGCCCTACGAGCAGTACTTC	CASSTGQGPYEQYF
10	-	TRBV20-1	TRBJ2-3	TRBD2	TGCAGTGCGCGGCTAGCGGCGCAGTATTTT	CSARLAAQYF
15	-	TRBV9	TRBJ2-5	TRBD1	TGTGCCAGCAGCGCCGGGACAGGGGGAGCGGAGACCCAGTACTTC	CASSAGTGGAETQYF
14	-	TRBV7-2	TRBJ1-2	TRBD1	TGTGCCAGCAGCTTATTACGACAGGGGGGAGGCTACACCTTC	CASSLLRQGGGYTF
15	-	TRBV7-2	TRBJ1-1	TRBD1	TGTGCCAGCAGCTTAGTTGGGACAGCCAACACTGAAGCTTTCTTT	CASSLVGTANTEAFF
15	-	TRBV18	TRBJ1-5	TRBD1	TGTGCCAGCTCCCCTAGTCAGGGGGCTTTTCAGCCCCAGCATTTT	CASSPSQGAFQPQHF
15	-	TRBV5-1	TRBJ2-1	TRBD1	TGCGCCAGCAGCGCTGGACAGGGTAGCGTCAATGAGCAGTTCTTC	CASSAGQGSVNEQFF